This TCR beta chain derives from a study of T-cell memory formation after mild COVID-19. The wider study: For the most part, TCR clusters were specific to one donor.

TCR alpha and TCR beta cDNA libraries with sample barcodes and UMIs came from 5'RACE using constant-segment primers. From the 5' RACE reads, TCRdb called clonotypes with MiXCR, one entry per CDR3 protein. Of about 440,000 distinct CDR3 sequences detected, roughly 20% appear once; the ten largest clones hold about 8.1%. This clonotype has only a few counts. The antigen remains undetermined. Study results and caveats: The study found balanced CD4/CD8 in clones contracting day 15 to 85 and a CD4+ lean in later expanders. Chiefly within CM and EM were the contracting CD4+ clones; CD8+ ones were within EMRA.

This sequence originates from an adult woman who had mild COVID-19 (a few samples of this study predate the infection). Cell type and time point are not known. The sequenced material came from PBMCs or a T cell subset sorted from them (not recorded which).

As DNA, the CDR3 is TGTGCCAGCAGCCCTGTAGGACAGGGTGAGGGTGGCTACACCTTC. Translation: CASSPVGQGEGGYTF. The chain employs TRBV3-1 and TRBJ1-2; 8 bases agree with TRBD1. In germline, CDR1 is LGHDT, CDR2 YNNKEL (reference sequence). Losses at the gene ends were 4 bases for V and 7 bases for J; bases not matched to a gene: 11. The CDR3 has 15 amino acids.